The rows below give T cell receptor beta chains drawn from one sample of a study of cytotoxic CD8 clonotypes in ibrutinib-treated CLL. The protocol was immunoSEQ multiplex PCR, while the TCRdb copy is restricted to in-frame clones and leaves out a portion. Here the sample spans over 40,000 clones, roughly 80% being singletons. Material: PBMCs, obtained after 24 months of ibrutinib treatment. Source of these receptors: a human donor with chronic lymphocytic leukemia. CDR3s leave out the opening cysteine and the closing phenylalanine or tryptophan.

V gene	J gene	CDR3 protein
TRBV7-7	TRBJ2-5	ASSARDSQGETQY
TRBV5-1	TRBJ2-1	ASSLVPGGYNEQF
TRBV6-6	TRBJ1-5	ASSFDSSNQPQH
TRBV30	TRBJ2-3	AWSRLSGRFTDTQY
TRBV10-3	TRBJ2-1	AISERDSNNEQF
TRBV5-1	TRBJ1-1	ASSPTDMNTEAF
TRBV15	TRBJ2-4	ATSEGFKNIQY
TRBV28	TRBJ2-1	ASSLFGASGMEQF
TRBV29-1	TRBJ2-1	SQGTYNEQF
TRBV28	TRBJ2-7	ASSLQFPSYEQY
TRBV7-3	TRBJ2-7	ASSADRGDHEQY
TRBV5-1	TRBJ2-5	ASSLGEGVAETQY
TRBV6-5	TRBJ1-5	ASIATRDSNQPQH
TRBV6-1	TRBJ2-7	ASSGRRTYEQY
TRBV4-1	TRBJ2-7	ASSQEGTRGSYEQY
TRBV7-6	TRBJ2-5	ASSLGTLGETQY
TRBV9	TRBJ2-1	ASSPWRLGVYNEQF
TRBV5-8	TRBJ2-5	ASRLSGTQY
TRBV19	TRBJ2-7	ASRPLDSPTFYEQY
TRBV5-6	TRBJ2-7	ASSSPGKKDEQY
TRBV18	TRBJ1-5	ASSRGTTDQPQH
TRBV10-3	TRBJ1-1	AISESREEAF
TRBV5-1	TRBJ1-1	ASSSPSMTLNTEAF
TRBV27	TRBJ2-7	ASSRTPGQGAHEQY
TRBV2	TRBJ2-7	ASSGTGTYEQY
TRBV30	TRBJ2-2	AWSVSFWRDTGELF
TRBV2	TRBJ1-1	ASSSRLADTEAF
TRBV5-8	TRBJ2-7	ASRNYEQY
TRBV5-6	TRBJ2-2	ASCRGPARTGELF
TRBV6-1	TRBJ1-2	ASSAQGTNYGYT
TRBV29-1	TRBJ2-3	STDQSGDTQY
TRBV16	TRBJ2-2	ASSQWPTGELF
TRBV6-1	TRBJ1-3	ASRVPTGANTIY
TRBV5-1	TRBJ2-3	ASSLALGSTDTQY
TRBV19	TRBJ1-4	ATRVGRSNEKLF
TRBV27	TRBJ2-7	ASSLDVDSYEQY
TRBV11-2	TRBJ2-7	ASRPGHDSYEQY
TRBV5-1	TRBJ2-7	ASSPNQGLGLVSIHSYEQY
TRBV11-3	TRBJ1-1	ASSEWRVPPPSTEAF
TRBV7-2	TRBJ1-3	ASSLHSLGAGNTIY
TRBV4-1	TRBJ1-1	ASSQVAVFYNTEAF
TRBV21-1	TRBJ1-5	ASSKVEVKTFQPQH
TRBV5-4	TRBJ2-3	ASSLWGGADTQY
TRBV10-2	TRBJ1-3	ASSQTGSGNTIY
TRBV19	TRBJ1-5	ASSIGFQGQPQH
TRBV19	TRBJ2-7	ASSSPGTQAYEQY
TRBV25-1	TRBJ1-4	ASRSPGATNEKLF
TRBV4-1	TRBJ2-1	ASSQGTSGVYNEQF
TRBV5-4	TRBJ2-3	ASSAGTSGRNTDTQY
TRBV5-1	TRBJ1-1	ASSLDGGENTEAF
TRBV14	TRBJ1-4	ASSRTVGSRTNEKLF
TRBV6-6	TRBJ2-5	ASSIDPEETQY
TRBV29-1	TRBJ2-7	SVEGGVSSGTGFYEQY
TRBV27	TRBJ1-2	ASSPRGRAGYT
TRBV7-2	TRBJ2-2	ASSAQQGAGELF
TRBV28	TRBJ2-7	ASSTTGRYEQY
TRBV9	TRBJ1-3	ASSSRSGNTIY
TRBV6-6	TRBJ2-7	ASNTQPGEQY
TRBV5-1	TRBJ2-1	ASSLRLGSGLAGDNEQF
TRBV9	TRBJ2-7	ASSVATGAYEQY